This T cell receptor (beta chain) is drawn from a study of blood T cell repertoires in COVID-19. In the authors' methods: Reference gene primer amplification yielded estimated nucleated cell counts. Some clones are missing from TCRdb's copy, which holds only in-frame ones; the method was immunoSEQ multiplex PCR. The V and J calls and clone size were taken over from that table, and D and trimming were inferred from the DNA. The sample shows roughly 200,000 clones, 75% to 90% of them seen only once. From germline, CDR1 is MNHEY and CDR2 SVGEGT. The V gene end was trimmed by 2 bases and the J gene end by 2 bases; junction bases not matched to a gene: 9. The CDR3 is 17 amino acids.

The TCR sequence derives from a woman in her thirties or forties with acute COVID-19. Sample: PBMCs or T cells enriched from blood (not recorded which). The rearrangement joins TRBV6-2 or TRBV6-3 to TRBJ2-1; 7 nucleotides agree with TRBD2. In DNA form, the CDR3 reads TGTGCCAGCAGTTACGACCGGGCTAGCGGACCCTACAATGAGCAGTTCTTC. This translates into CASSYDRASGPYNEQFF.